The present T cell receptor beta chain was sequenced within a study of T cell responses to AZD1222 COVID-19 vaccine. Germline CDR1 is SGHRS and CDR2 is YFSETQ. The CDR3 extends over 14 amino acids. Trimming at V came to 4 bases and at J to 0 bases, leaving 4 bases not matched to a gene. The protocol was immunoSEQ multiplex PCR, while the TCRdb copy is restricted to in-frame clones and leaves out a portion. This table holds about 130,000 clones, nearly 95% found once. The chain couples TRBV5-1 to TRBJ2-7; 7 bases align to TRBD2. The sample consisted of peripheral blood, taken on day 0 of AZD1222 vaccination. This clonotype was sampled from an adult in good health. Here the CDR3 reads CASSVGLDSYEQYF. CDR3 nucleotide sequence: TGCGCCAGCAGCGTAGGACTAGACTCCTACGAGCAGTACTTC.